This T cell receptor (beta chain) was recovered during a study of blood T cell repertoires in COVID-19. Study as a whole: The study drew acute and convalescent COVID-19 samples from the United States, Italy and Spain. PBMCs, B-cell-depleted T cells, or T cells provided the cDNA or gDNA that made up the material.

Original data processing: The assay estimated nucleated cells by amplifying reference gene primers. Data came from immunoSEQ multiplex PCR; TCRdb stores just in-frame clones and leaves some out. That table supplies the V and J calls and clone size; D and trimming were determined from the DNA. The sample contains roughly 160,000 clones, about four fifths of which appear only once. V lost 4 bases to trimming and J lost 7 bases, with 10 bases between them. The CDR3 length is 12 residues. Germline-derived CDR1 and CDR2 are SGHNT and YYREEE (reference sequence). The chain uses TRBV5-4 and TRBJ2-3; a weak D match, TRBD1 (5 bases). This sequence originates from a woman between 55 and 75 years old with COVID-19, enrolled during active disease. The sequencing input was peripheral blood. For the CDR3, the DNA is TGTGCCAGCAGCACCGACAGCTATACGCAGTATTTT. Protein sequence: CASSTDSYTQYF.